The sequence of this T cell receptor beta chain was determined in a study of blood T cells in healthy people across ages. This clonotype has only a few counts. V was cut by 2 bases and J by 5 bases, with 12 bases left in between. Per the germline V gene, CDR1 is LGHNA and CDR2 is YSLEER. The CDR3 totals 14 residues. Each sample gave at least 6.5 million isolated PBMCs. PCR was performed a second time for about 7 to 12 cycles using a sample-barcoded 5' primer and a J-beta primer mix. MiXCR was run by TCRdb on the 5' RACE reads, yielding one entry per CDR3 protein. The sample holds about 560,000 distinct CDR3 sequences, around a quarter seen once. These data also formed part of another study, on T cells of mothers and their children. As that study records: Similar thymic selection effects on TCR recombination output appear in pairs, both related and unrelated. Compared with unrelated pairs, related mother-child pairs had slightly higher, non-significant overlap.

Sequencing was carried out using blood. This clonotype originated in a boy aged 2 to 9 in good health. This sequence joins TRBV4-3 and TRBJ2-5, with TRBD2 as a possible D gene (6 bases). The CDR3 DNA sequence: TGCGCCAGCAGCCAACGCGGGGCTAGGGAGACCCAGTACTTC. Protein sequence: CASSQRGARETQYF.